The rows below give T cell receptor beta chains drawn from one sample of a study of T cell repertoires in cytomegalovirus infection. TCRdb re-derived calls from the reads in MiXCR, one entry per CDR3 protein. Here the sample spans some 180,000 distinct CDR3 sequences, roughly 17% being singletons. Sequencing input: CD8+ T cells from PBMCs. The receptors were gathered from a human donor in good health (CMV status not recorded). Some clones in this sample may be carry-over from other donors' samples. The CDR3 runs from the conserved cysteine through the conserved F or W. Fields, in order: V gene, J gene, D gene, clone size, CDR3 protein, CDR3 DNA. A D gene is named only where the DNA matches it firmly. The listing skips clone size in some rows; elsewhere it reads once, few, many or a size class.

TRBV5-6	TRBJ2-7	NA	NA	CASRSGLYEQYF	TGTGCCAGCAGATCGGGGCTGTACGAGCAGTACTTC
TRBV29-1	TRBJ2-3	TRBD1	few	CSVVGDSFPDTQYF	TGCAGCGTTGTCGGGGACAGCTTCCCAGATACGCAGTATTTT
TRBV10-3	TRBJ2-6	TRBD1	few	CAISERSGGRSGANVLTF	TGTGCCATCAGTGAGAGGTCAGGGGGTCGCTCTGGGGCCAACGTCCTGACTTTC
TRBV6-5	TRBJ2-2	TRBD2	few	CASSYGLAVNTGELFF	TGTGCCAGCAGTTACGGGCTAGCGGTGAACACCGGGGAGCTGTTTTTT
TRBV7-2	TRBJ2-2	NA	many	CASSFYSLSNTGELFF	TGTGCCAGCAGCTTCTACAGTTTATCGAACACCGGGGAGCTGTTTTTT
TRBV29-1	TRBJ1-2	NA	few	CSVEWRTAITF	TGCAGCGTTGAATGGAGGACGGCTATCACCTTC
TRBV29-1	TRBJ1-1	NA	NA	CSVEGSGHRTEAFF	TGCAGCGTTGAGGGATCAGGACATCGCACTGAAGCTTTCTTT
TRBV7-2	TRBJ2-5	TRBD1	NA	CASSLVGQGMETQYF	TGTGCCAGCAGCTTGGTTGGACAGGGTATGGAGACCCAGTACTTC
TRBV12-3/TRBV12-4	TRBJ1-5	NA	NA	CASSPPGLLNQPQHF	TGTGCCAGCAGTCCGCCGGGACTGCTCAATCAGCCCCAGCATTTT
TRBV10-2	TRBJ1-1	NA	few	CASSESSIDRATEAFF	TGCGCCAGCAGTGAGTCCTCAATAGACAGAGCGACTGAAGCTTTCTTT
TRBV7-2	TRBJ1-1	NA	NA	CASSLKVPGVDLMNTEAFF	TGTGCCAGCAGCTTAAAAGTCCCGGGAGTCGACCTCATGAACACTGAAGCTTTCTTT
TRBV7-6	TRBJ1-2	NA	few	CASTTGNYGYTF	TGTGCCAGCACCACAGGGAACTATGGCTACACCTTC
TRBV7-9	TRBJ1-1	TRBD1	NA	CASTGGSTEAFF	TGTGCCAGCACAGGGGGTAGCACTGAAGCTTTCTTT
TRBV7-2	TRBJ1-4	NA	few	CASSLRDGNEKLFF	TGTGCCAGCAGCTTAAGAGACGGAAATGAAAAACTGTTTTTT
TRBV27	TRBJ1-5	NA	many	CASSLWGGKPQHF	TGTGCCAGCAGTTTGTGGGGAGGGAAGCCCCAGCATTTT
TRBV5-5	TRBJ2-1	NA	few	CASSLWDNNEQFF	TGTGCCAGCAGCTTGTGGGACAACAATGAGCAGTTCTTC
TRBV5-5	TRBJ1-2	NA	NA	CASTASASVNYGYTF	TGTGCCAGCACCGCTTCAGCGTCAGTCAACTATGGCTACACCTTC
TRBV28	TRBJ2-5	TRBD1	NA	CASTETSQGAQEETQYF	TGTGCCAGCACCGAAACATCGCAGGGGGCGCAGGAAGAGACCCAGTACTTC
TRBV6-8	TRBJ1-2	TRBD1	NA	CASSYSGRGLGGYTF	TGTGCCAGCAGTTACTCAGGCAGGGGGCTAGGTGGCTACACCTTC
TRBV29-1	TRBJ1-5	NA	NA	CSVAREGQPQHF	TGCAGCGTTGCCAGAGAGGGACAGCCCCAGCATTTT
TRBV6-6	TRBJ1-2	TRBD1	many	CASRGTGDVYGYTF	TGTGCCAGCAGGGGGACAGGGGATGTCTATGGCTACACCTTC
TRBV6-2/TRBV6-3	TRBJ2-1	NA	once	CARSYVAASYNEQFF	TGTGCCCGCAGTTACGTGGCAGCATCCTACAATGAGCAGTTCTTC
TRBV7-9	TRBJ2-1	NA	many	CASITLEGGVRNEQFF	TGTGCCAGCATCACTTTGGAGGGGGGTGTGAGGAATGAGCAGTTCTTC
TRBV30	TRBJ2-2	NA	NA	CAWSSRTLNTGELFF	TGTGCCTGGAGTTCTCGGACTTTAAACACCGGGGAGCTGTTTTTT
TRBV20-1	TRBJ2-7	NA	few	CSARVESAYEQYF	TGCAGTGCTAGAGTAGAGTCGGCCTACGAGCAGTACTTC
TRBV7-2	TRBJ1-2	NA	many	CASSFPGLKTRYTF	TGTGCCAGCAGCTTTCCGGGACTCAAAACCCGCTACACCTTC
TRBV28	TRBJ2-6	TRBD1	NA	CASSSLRRDRVSGANVLTF	TGTGCCAGCAGTTCCCTGCGACGGGACAGGGTTTCTGGGGCCAACGTCCTGACTTTC
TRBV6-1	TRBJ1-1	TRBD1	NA	CASREGQGSTEAFF	TGTGCCAGCAGAGAGGGACAGGGAAGTACTGAAGCTTTCTTT
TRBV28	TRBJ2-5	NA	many	CASAGETQYF	TGTGCCAGCGCGGGAGAGACCCAGTACTTC
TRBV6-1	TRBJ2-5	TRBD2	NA	CASSETSGGMETQYF	TGTGCCAGCAGTGAGACTAGCGGGGGGATGGAGACCCAGTACTTC
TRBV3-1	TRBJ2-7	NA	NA	CASSQDRSPLYEQYF	TGTGCCAGCAGCCAAGATAGGAGTCCCCTCTACGAGCAGTACTTC
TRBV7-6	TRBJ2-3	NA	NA	CASSQLRTADTQYF	TGTGCCAGCAGCCAACTCCGGACAGCAGATACGCAGTATTTT